Sequencing of this T cell receptor beta chain was carried out in a study of Graves' ophthalmopathy and Graves' hyperthyroidism. The CDR3 runs to 13 residues. J lost 11 bases, V lost 1 base, and 7 bases had no gene match. Germline V gene data show CDR1 as LGHNT and CDR2 as FRNRAP. Overall study results and limits: Among thyroid clonotypes expanded above 0.001 frequency, most also appeared in blood.

People with hyperthyroidism were aged 18 to 65 and newly diagnosed, under 2 months' duration. Patients were left out if they had other autoimmune diseases, uncontrolled infections, pregnancy or lactation. Amplification targeted the TCR beta CDR3 regions, with RNA transcripts as the source material. HTBI primers were employed in first-round RT-PCR, then a second-round multiplex PCR followed. From the multiplex PCR reads, TCRdb called clonotypes with MiXCR, one entry per CDR3 protein. The table has about 500,000 distinct CDR3 sequences, about two fifths seen once. Ten or more counts support this clonotype. What it binds is unknown.

Sequenced: peripheral blood or thyroid tissue (not recorded which). The chain combines TRBV12-5 with TRBJ1-1; TRBD1 aligns across 7 bases. The sequence derives from an adult man with Graves' hyperthyroidism. The CDR3 loop is CASGLEPGTEAFF. DNA of the CDR3: TGTGCTAGTGGTTTGGAACCCGGGACAGAGGCTTTCTTT.